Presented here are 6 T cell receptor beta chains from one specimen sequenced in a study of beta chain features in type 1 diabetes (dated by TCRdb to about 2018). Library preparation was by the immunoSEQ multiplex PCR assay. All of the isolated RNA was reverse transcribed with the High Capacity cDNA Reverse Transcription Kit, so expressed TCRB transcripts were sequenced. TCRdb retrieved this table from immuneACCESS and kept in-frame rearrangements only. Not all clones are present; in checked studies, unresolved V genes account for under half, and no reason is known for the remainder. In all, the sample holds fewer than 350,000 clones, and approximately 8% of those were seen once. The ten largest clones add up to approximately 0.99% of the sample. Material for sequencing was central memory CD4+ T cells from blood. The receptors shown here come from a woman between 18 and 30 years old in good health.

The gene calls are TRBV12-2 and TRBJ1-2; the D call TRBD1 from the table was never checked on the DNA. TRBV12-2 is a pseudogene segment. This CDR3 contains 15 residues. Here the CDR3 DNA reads TGTGCAAGTCGCTTAATCCCGACAGGCTTCTATGGCTACACCTTC. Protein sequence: CASRLIPTGFYGYTF.

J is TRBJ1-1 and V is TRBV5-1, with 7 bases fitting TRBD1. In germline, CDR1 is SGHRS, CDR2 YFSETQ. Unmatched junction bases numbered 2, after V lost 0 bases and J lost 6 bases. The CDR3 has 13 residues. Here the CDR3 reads CASSLGDSAEAFF. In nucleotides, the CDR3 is TGCGCCAGCAGCTTGGGGGACAGTGCTGAAGCTTTCTTT.

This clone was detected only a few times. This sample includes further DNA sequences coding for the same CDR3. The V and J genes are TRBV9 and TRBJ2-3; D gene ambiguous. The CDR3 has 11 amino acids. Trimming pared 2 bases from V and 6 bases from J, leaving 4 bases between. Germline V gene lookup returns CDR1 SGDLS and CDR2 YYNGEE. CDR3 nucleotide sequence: TGTGCCAGCAGCGTGGCTGATACGCAGTATTTT. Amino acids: CASSVADTQYF.

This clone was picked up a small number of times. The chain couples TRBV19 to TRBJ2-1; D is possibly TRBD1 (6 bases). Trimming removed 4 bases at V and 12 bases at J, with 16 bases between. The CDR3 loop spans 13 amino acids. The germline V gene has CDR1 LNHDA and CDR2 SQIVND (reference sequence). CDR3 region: CASSTYRVLGQFF. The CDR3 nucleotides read TGTGCCAGTAGTACCTACAGGGTCCTCGGGCAGTTCTTC.

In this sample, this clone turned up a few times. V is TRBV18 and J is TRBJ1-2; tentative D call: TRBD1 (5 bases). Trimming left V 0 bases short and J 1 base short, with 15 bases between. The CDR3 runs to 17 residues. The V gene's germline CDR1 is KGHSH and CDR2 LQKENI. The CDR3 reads CASSPPGRVRDNYGYTF. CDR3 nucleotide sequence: TGTGCCAGCTCACCACCGGGCAGGGTGAGGGATAACTATGGCTACACCTTC.

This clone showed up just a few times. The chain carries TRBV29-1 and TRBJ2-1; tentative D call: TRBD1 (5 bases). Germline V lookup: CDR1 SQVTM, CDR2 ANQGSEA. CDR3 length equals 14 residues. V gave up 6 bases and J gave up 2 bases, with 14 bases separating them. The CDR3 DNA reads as TGCAGCGTCACTTCGGACATCCCCTACAATGAGCAGTTCTTC. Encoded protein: CSVTSDIPYNEQFF.